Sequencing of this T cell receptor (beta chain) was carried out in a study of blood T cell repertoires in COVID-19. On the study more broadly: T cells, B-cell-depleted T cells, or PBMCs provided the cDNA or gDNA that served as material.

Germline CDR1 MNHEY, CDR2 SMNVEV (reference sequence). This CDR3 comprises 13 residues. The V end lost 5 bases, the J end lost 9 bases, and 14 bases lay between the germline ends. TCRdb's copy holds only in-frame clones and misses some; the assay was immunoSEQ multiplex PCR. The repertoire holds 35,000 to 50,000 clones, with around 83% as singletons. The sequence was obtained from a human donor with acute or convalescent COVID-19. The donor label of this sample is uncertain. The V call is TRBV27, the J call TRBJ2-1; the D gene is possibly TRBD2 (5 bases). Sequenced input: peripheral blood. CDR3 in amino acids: CASSIRESGEQFF. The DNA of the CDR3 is TGTGCCAGCAGTATAAGGGAGAGTGGTGAGCAGTTCTTC.